Included here is one TCR beta chain sequence, with context. Its antigen is as yet unknown. Its ends do not fully match the called genes, so a read error is possible. This entry comes from a study of CD8 T cells in ankylosing spondylitis. Whole-study results and caveats: Among TCR beta sequences, a motif of several highly homologous variants appeared characteristic of ankylosing spondylitis blood.

With molecular barcodes, quantitative 5'-RACE was used to make the TCR beta libraries. In TCRdb, the 5' RACE reads were re-called with MiXCR into one record per CDR3 protein. Among 200,000 to 250,000 distinct CDR3 sequences listed, under 12% were seen once. Germline CDR1 SGDLS, CDR2 YYNGEE. The CDR3 loop spans 14 amino acids. V and J are TRBV9 and TRBJ1-6, with D uncertain. Specimen: blood, either unsorted or a sorted T cell fraction (not recorded which). The origin of this receptor is a male donor with ankylosing spondylitis or in good health (not recorded which). The DNA for the CDR3 is TGTGTCAGCAGCGTAGCAACGGTAAATTCACCCCTCCACTTT. It encodes CVSSVATVNSPLHF.